This T cell receptor beta chain was captured by sequencing in a study of glioma-infiltrating T cells after dendritic cell vaccination. Across the study: Dendritic cells derived from monocytes and pulsed with autologous tumor lysate formed the vaccine. General study findings and limits: The cohort had few patients with full blood and tumor sets.

V lost 5 bases, J lost 4 bases, and 11 bases lay in between. Germline assignment: CDR1 SEHNR and CDR2 FQNEAQ (reference sequence). The CDR3 has 13 residues. As regards this clone: The antigen remains unidentified.

Patients had residual fresh-frozen tumor tissue and more than two years of survival data. Using immunoSEQ multiplex PCR, the repertoire was profiled, and TCRdb retains in-frame clones only, with some absent. This table has almost 65,000 clones, about 81% appearing once. The gene calls are TRBV7-9 and TRBJ1-2, with D uncertain. The receptor was isolated from a human donor with glioblastoma. The source material was blood, sampled before dendritic cell vaccination. The CDR3 here is CASSLTRGYGYTF. CDR3 bases: TGTGCCAGCAGCCTCACCCGGGGCTATGGCTACACCTTC.